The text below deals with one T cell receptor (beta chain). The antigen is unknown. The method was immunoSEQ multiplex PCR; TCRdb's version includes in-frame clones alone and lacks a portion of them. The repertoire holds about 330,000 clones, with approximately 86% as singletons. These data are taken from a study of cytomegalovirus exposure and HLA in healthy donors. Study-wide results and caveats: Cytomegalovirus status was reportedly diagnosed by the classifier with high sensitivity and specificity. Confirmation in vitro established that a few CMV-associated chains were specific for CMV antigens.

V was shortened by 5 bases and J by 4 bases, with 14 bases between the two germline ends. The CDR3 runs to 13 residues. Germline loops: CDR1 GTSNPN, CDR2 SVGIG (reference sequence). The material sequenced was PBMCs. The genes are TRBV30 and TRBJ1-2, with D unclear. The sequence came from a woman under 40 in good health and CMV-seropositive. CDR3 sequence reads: CAWVREPFYGYTF. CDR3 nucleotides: TGTGCCTGGGTTAGGGAACCCTTCTATGGCTACACCTTC. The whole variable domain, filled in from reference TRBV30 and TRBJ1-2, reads SQTIHQWPATLVQPVGSPLSLECTVEGTSNPNLYWYRQAAGRGLQLLFYSVGIGQISSEVPQNLSASRPQDRQFILSSKKLLLSDSGFYLCAWVREPFYGYTFGSGTRLTVV.